In this sample, the clone carrying this T cell receptor beta chain turned up a few times. The sample originates from a study of regulatory T cells in long-lasting Graves disease. Across the study: Over 5 years of antithyroid drugs with positive TSH receptor antibodies was taken to mean persistent Graves' disease.

Per the germline V gene, CDR1 is SGHDN and CDR2 is FVKESK. Trimming took 4 bases from V and 4 from J; bases not matched to a gene: 4. The CDR3 contains 15 residues. Time point described: persistent/refractory GD, antithyroid drugs over 5 years with positive TRAb. PBMC RNA served as the TCR library source. Combining iRepertoire HTBI primers with Arm-PCR of CDR3 regions, the authors built TCR beta libraries. TCRdb processed the multiplex PCR reads anew with MiXCR; each CDR3 protein has one entry. This sample has roughly 500,000 distinct CDR3 sequences, with more than 20% found just once. This TCR derives from a female donor with Graves disease. The sample was peripheral blood mononuclear cells (PBMCs), taken when the disease was refractory, from a patient treated with antithyroid drugs. This rearrangement joins TRBV14 to TRBJ1-5; 10 positions match TRBD1. The CDR3 DNA is TGTGCCAGCAGCCTGGGACAGGGGTGGAATCAGCCCCAGCATTTT. It encodes CASSLGQGWNQPQHF. The full variable domain, its missing parts supplied by reference TRBV14 and TRBJ1-5, is EAGVTQFPSHSVIEKGQTVTLRCDPISGHDNLYWYRRVMGKEIKFLLHFVKESKQDESGMPNNRFLAERTGGTYSTLKVQPAELEDSGVYFCASSLGQGWNQPQHFGDGTRLSIL.